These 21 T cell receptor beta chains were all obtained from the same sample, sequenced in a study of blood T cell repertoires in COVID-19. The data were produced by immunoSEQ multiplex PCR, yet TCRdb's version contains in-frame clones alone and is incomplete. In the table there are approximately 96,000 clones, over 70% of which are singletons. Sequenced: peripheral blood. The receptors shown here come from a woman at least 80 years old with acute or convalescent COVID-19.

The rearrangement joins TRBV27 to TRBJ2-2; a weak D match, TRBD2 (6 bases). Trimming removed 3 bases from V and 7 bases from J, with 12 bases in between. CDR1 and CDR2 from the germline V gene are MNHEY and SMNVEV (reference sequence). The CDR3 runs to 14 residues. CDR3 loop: CASSFGGVGGELFF. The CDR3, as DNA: TGTGCCAGCAGTTTTGGAGGGGTTGGCGGGGAGCTGTTTTTT.

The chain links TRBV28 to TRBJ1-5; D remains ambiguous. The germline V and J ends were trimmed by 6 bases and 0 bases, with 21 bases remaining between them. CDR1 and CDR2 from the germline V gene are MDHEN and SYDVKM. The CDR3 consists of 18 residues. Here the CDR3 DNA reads TGTGCCAGCAGCCTTGGGCCGGGAGCCTCTAATAGCAATCAGCCCCAGCATTTT. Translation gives CASSLGPGASNSNQPQHF.

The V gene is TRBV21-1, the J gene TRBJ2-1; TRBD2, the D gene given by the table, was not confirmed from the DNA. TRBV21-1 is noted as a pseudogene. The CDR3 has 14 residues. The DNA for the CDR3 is TGTGCCAGCAGCAAAGCGGGGGGGCTCGGTGAGCAGTTCTTC. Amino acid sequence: CASSKAGGLGEQFF.

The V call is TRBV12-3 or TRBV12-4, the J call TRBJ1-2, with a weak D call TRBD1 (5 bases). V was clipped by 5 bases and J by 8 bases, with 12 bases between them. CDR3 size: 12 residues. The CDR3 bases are TGTGCCAGCAGTACGACAGCGATCGGCTACACCTTC. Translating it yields CASSTTAIGYTF.

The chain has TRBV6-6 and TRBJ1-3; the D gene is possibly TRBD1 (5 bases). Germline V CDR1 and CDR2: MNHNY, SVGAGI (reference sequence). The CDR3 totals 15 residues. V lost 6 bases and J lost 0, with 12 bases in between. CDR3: CASSQDSVSGNTIYF. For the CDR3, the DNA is TGTGCCAGCAGCCAAGACAGCGTCTCTGGAAACACCATATATTTT.

CDR3 sequence (DNA): TGTGCCAGCAGTTACTCGAGAGGACAGGAGGGTCAGCCCCAGCATTTT. It codes for CASSYSRGQEGQPQHF. The rearrangement links TRBV6-6 to TRBJ1-5; 7 bases are shared with TRBD1. The CDR3 covers 16 residues. J gave up 6 bases and V 0 bases, and 8 bases lay outside the gene matches. Germline values: CDR1 MNHNY, CDR2 SVGAGI (reference sequence).

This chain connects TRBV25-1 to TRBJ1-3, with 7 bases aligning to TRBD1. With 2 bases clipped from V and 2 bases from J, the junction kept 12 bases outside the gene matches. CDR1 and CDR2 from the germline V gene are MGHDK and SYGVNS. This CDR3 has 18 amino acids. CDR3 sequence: CASSEQFPQTGTGNTIYF. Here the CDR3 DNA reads TGTGCCAGCAGTGAACAGTTTCCCCAGACAGGGACTGGAAACACCATATATTTT.

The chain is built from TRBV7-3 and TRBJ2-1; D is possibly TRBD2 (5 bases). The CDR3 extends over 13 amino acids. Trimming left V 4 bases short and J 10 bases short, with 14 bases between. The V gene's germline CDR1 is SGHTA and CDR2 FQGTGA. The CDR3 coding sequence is TGTGCCAGCAGCTACGGGGTTCGGAGCGAGCAGTTCTTC. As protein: CASSYGVRSEQFF.

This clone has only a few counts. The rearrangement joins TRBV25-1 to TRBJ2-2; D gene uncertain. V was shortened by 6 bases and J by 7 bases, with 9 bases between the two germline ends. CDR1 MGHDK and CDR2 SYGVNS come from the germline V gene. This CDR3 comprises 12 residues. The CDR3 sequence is CASRPANGELFF. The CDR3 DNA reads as TGTGCCAGCAGGCCTGCGAACGGGGAGCTGTTTTTT.

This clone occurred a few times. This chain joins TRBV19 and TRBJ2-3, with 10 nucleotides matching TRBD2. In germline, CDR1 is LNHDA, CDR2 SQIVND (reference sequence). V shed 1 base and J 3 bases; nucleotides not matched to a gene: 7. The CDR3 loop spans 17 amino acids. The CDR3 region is CASSIAAGGGRTDTQYF. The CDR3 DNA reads TGTGCCAGTAGTATAGCAGCGGGGGGGGGCCGGACAGATACGCAGTATTTT.

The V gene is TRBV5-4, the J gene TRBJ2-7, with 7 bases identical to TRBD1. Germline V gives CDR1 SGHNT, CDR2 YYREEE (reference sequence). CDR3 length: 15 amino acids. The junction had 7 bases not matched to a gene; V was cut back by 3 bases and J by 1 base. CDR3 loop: CASSSGTAVSYEQYV. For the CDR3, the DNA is TGTGCCAGCAGCTCCGGGACAGCGGTTTCCTACGAGCAGTACGTC.

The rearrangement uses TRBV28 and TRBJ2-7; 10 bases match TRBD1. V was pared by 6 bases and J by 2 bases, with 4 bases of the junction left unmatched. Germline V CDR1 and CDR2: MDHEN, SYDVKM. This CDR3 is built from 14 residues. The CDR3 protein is CASRTGGSTYEQYV. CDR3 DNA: TGTGCCAGCAGGACAGGGGGCTCAACCTACGAGCAGTACGTC.

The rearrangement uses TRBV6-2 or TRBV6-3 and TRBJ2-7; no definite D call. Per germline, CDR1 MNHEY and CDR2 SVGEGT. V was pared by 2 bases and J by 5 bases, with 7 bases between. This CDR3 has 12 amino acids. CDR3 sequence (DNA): TGTGCCAGCAGTTACATTGGAGACGAGCAGTACTTC. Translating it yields CASSYIGDEQYF.

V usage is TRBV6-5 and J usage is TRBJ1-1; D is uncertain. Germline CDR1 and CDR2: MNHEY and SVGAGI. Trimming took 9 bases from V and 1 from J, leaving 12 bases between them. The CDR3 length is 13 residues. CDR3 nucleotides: TGTGCCAGTCCGACCGGGTGGAACACTGAAGCTTTCTTT. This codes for CASPTGWNTEAFF.

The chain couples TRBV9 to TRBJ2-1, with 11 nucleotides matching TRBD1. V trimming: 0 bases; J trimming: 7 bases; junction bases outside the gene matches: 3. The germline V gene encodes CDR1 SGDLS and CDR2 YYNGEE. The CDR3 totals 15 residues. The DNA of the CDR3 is TGTGCCAGCAGCGTAGGGGGACAGGGGGTTAATGAGCAGTTCTTC. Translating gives CASSVGGQGVNEQFF. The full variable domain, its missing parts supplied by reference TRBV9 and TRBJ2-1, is DSGVTQTPKHLITATGQRVTLRCSPRSGDLSVYWYQQSLDQGLQFLIQYYNGEERAKGNILERFSAQQFPDLHSELNLSSLELGDSALYFCASSVGGQGVNEQFFGPGTRLTVL.

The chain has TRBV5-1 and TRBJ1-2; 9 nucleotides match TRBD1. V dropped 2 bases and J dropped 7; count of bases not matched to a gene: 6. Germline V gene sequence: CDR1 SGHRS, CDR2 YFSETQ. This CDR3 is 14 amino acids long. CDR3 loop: CASSFGGTGSGYTF. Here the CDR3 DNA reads TGCGCCAGCAGCTTTGGTGGGACAGGGTCTGGCTACACCTTC.

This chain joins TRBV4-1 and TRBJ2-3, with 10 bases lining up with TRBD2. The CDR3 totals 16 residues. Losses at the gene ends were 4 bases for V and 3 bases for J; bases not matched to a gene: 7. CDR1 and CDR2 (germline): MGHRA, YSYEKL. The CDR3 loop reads CASSRPGLAVTDTQYF. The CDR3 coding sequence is TGCGCCAGCAGCCGTCCCGGACTAGCGGTAACAGATACGCAGTATTTT.

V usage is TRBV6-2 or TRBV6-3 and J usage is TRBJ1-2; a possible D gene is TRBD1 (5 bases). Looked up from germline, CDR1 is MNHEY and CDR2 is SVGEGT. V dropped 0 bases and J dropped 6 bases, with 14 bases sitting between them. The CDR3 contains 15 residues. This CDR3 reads CASSYSNQGINGYTF. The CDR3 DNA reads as TGTGCCAGCAGTTACTCGAATCAGGGAATCAATGGCTACACCTTC.

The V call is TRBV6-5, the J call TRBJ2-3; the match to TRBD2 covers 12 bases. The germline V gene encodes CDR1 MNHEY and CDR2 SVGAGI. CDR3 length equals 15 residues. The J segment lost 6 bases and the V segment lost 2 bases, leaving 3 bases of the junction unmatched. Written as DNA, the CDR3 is TGTGCCAGCAGTTACACTAGCGGGGGGTGGGATACGCAGTATTTT. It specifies CASSYTSGGWDTQYF.

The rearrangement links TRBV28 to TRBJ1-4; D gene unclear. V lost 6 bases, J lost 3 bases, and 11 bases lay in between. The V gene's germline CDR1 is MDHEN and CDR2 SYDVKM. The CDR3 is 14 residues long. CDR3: CASSPGLANEKLFF. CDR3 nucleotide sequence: TGTGCCAGCAGCCCAGGTCTGGCTAATGAAAAACTGTTTTTT. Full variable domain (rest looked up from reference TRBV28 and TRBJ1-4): DVKVTQSSRYLVKRTGEKVFLECVQDMDHENMFWYRQDPGLGLRLIYFSYDVKMKEKGDIPEGYSVSREKKERFSLILESASTNQTSMYLCASSPGLANEKLFFGSGTQLSVL.

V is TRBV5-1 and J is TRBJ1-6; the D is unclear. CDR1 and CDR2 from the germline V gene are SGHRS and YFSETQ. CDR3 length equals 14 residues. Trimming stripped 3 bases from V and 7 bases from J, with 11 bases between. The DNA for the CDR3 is TGCGCCAGCAGCTCCGACGGGTCAAATTCACCCCTCCACTTT. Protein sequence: CASSSDGSNSPLHF.